These 22 T cell receptor beta chains came from one sample sequenced in a study of technical replicates of blood from several donors (dated 2017 in TCRdb). Library prep was done by the immunoSEQ multiplex PCR assay. The table comes from immuneACCESS by way of TCRdb, which keeps in-frame sequences with V and J called. Part of the clones is missing from these tables; in studies checked, under half for an unresolved V gene and the rest for unknown reasons. Counted in this sample were 75,000 to 90,000 clones; roughly nine tenths of them appeared once. The ten most abundant clones make up 0.25% of the sample. Sample: T cells isolated from PBMCs. The origin of the receptors is a human donor in good health.

The rearrangement links TRBV9 to TRBJ2-6; 7 bases are shared with TRBD1. J gave up 0 bases and V 4 bases, and 7 bases lay outside the gene matches. CDR3 length: 17 residues. Germline V CDR1 and CDR2: SGDLS, YYNGEE. CDR3 sequence: CASSLGQVVSGANVLTF. CDR3 DNA sequence: TGTGCCAGCAGCCTAGGACAGGTTGTCTCTGGGGCCAACGTCCTGACTTTC.

Only one count was recorded for this clone. The chain carries TRBV7-2 and TRBJ1-1; TRBD1 might be the D (6 bases). In germline, CDR1 is SGHTA, CDR2 FQGNSA. The V and J ends lost 1 base and 6 bases respectively, with 15 bases between them. CDR3 length equals 15 residues. CDR3 region: CASSLEGGMAAEAFF. CDR3 nucleotides: TGTGCCAGCAGCTTAGAAGGGGGTATGGCGGCTGAAGCTTTCTTT.

The chain couples TRBV9 to TRBJ2-1; 10 bases match TRBD2. Losses at the gene ends were 3 bases for V and 4 bases for J; bases not matched to a gene: 1. The germline CDR1 and CDR2 sequences are SGDLS and YYNGEE. The CDR3 extends over 14 amino acids. CDR3 sequence (DNA): TGTGCCAGCAGCGGAGCGGGGGGGTACAATGAGCAGTTCTTC. It translates to CASSGAGGYNEQFF.

The J gene is TRBJ2-7, the V gene TRBV6-1; possible D gene TRBD2, 5 bases. This CDR3 spans 15 amino acids. Germline CDR1 is MNHNS and CDR2 is SASEGT. Trimming left V 1 base short and J 0 bases short, with 10 bases between. For the CDR3, the DNA is TGTGCCAGCAGTGAAGGACTAAAAGTCTCCTACGAGCAGTACTTC. Residues: CASSEGLKVSYEQYF.

This clone was observed a single time. This sequence joins TRBV5-1 and TRBJ2-7, with D possibly being TRBD1 (6 bases). Trimming removed 4 bases at V and 3 bases at J, with 8 bases between. Looked up from germline, CDR1 is SGHRS and CDR2 is YFSETQ. The CDR3 has 12 amino acids. As DNA, the CDR3 is TGCGCCAGCAGCAGGGACAACTACGAGCAGTACTTC. Residues: CASSRDNYEQYF. The whole variable domain, filled in from reference TRBV5-1 and TRBJ2-7, reads KAGVTQTPRYLIKTRGQQVTLSCSPISGHRSVSWYQQTPGQGLQFLFEYFSETQRNKGNFPGRFSGRQFSNSRSEMNVSTLELGDSALYLCASSRDNYEQYFGPGTRLTVT.

The chain combines TRBV5-1 with TRBJ2-1, with 8 positions matching TRBD1. The CDR3 is 15 residues long. Losses at the gene ends were 2 bases for V and 4 bases for J; bases not matched to a gene: 5. Germline values: CDR1 SGHRS, CDR2 YFSETQ. The CDR3 reads CASSFPQGVYNEQFF. In DNA form, the CDR3 reads TGCGCCAGCAGCTTCCCACAGGGGGTGTACAATGAGCAGTTCTTC.

The genes are TRBV2 and TRBJ1-1; TRBD1 aligns across 8 bases. The germline V gene has CDR1 SNHLY and CDR2 FYNNEI. The CDR3 sequence is 16 residues long. Unmatched junction bases numbered 15, after V lost 6 bases and J lost 6 bases. The CDR3 loop is CASRPGGGKESAEAFF. CDR3 DNA: TGTGCCAGCAGGCCAGGGGGCGGAAAGGAAAGCGCTGAAGCTTTCTTT.

This chain joins TRBV9 and TRBJ1-5; D may be TRBD1 (5 bases). The CDR3 runs to 16 residues. Germline CDR1 is SGDLS and CDR2 is YYNGEE. The V end lost 4 bases, the J end lost 2 bases, and 16 bases lay between the germline ends. Here the CDR3 DNA reads TGTGCCAGCAGCCCTGGGGACTTCACGGGCAATCAGCCCCAGCATTTT. This gives the protein CASSPGDFTGNQPQHF.

The J gene is TRBJ2-1, the V gene TRBV6-5; 10 nucleotides line up with TRBD2. The J segment lost 6 bases and the V segment lost 0 bases, leaving 5 bases of the junction unmatched. In germline, CDR1 is MNHEY, CDR2 SVGAGI. The CDR3 runs to 16 residues. The CDR3 reads CASSYSNLAGANEQFF. The DNA of the CDR3 is TGTGCCAGCAGTTACTCTAACCTAGCGGGAGCCAATGAGCAGTTCTTC.

The V call is TRBV10-3, the J call TRBJ2-7, with 13 bases matching TRBD2. The trim removed 3 bases at V and 6 bases at J, leaving 17 bases unmatched. Germline V gene data show CDR1 as ENHRY and CDR2 as SYGVKD. The CDR3 covers 19 residues. The CDR3 protein is CAISERRVGTSGKVGEQYF. The CDR3 DNA reads as TGTGCCATCAGTGAACGTAGGGTCGGGACTAGCGGGAAGGTTGGCGAGCAGTACTTC.

The chain recombines TRBV27 with TRBJ2-1; the D is unclear. Germline CDR1 is MNHEY and CDR2 is SMNVEV (reference sequence). The CDR3 consists of 13 residues. V shed 4 bases and J shed 3 bases, with 7 bases lying between them. The DNA of the CDR3 is TGTGCCAGCAGTTACTCCTACTACAATGAGCAGTTCTTC. This codes for CASSYSYYNEQFF.

The V and J genes are TRBV2 and TRBJ1-4; TRBD1 aligns across 7 bases. The germline gives CDR1 SNHLY, CDR2 FYNNEI. CDR3 size: 13 residues. The ends lost 3 bases at V and 10 bases at J; junction bases unmatched: 5. The CDR3 loop reads CASSDDRDVKLFF. CDR3 in DNA: TGTGCCAGCAGTGACGACAGGGATGTAAAACTGTTTTTT.

Turning to this clone: The junction shows a germline mismatch at one end, possibly a read error. The V and J genes are TRBV2 and TRBJ2-1; TRBD1 matches 9 bases. Germline CDR1 SNHLY, CDR2 FYNNEI. The CDR3 has 16 amino acids. The CDR3 protein is CASSEEDRGSYNEQFF. The CDR3 DNA is TGTGCCAGCAGCGAAGAGGACAGGGGCAGCTACAATGAGCAGTTCTTC.

V and J are TRBV15 and TRBJ2-7; D might be TRBD2 (6 bases). V shed 5 bases and J shed 3 bases, with 17 bases lying between them. Germline assignment: CDR1 LNHNV and CDR2 YYDKDF (reference sequence). The CDR3 extends over 15 amino acids. The CDR3 nucleotides read TGTGCCACCAGCCCAAGGTCGCGGGGTTACTACGAGCAGTACTTC. It translates to CATSPRSRGYYEQYF.

This chain connects TRBV13 to TRBJ1-5, with 7 bases fitting TRBD1. Germline lookup yields CDR1 PRHDT and CDR2 FYEKMQ (reference sequence). The junction had 5 bases not matched to a gene; V was cut back by 0 bases and J by 9 bases. This CDR3 is built from 14 residues. For the CDR3, the DNA is TGTGCCAGCAGCTTAGGCAGGGGGTGGGTGCCCCAGCATTTT. Protein sequence: CASSLGRGWVPQHF. The full variable domain, rest sourced from reference TRBV13 and TRBJ1-5, is AAGVIQSPRHLIKEKRETATLKCYPIPRHDTVYWYQQGPGQDPQFLISFYEKMQSDKGSIPDRFSAQQFSDYHSELNMSSLELGDSALYFCASSLGRGWVPQHFGDGTRLSIL.

The CDR3 sequence: CASRDRNYGYTF. The CDR3 coding sequence is TGTGCCAGCAGGGACAGGAACTATGGCTACACCTTC. The chain carries TRBV2 and TRBJ1-2, with 7 bases that match TRBD1. Germline V gene sequence: CDR1 SNHLY, CDR2 FYNNEI. The CDR3 consists of 12 residues. Trimming at V came to 6 bases and at J to 2 bases, leaving 0 bases not matched to a gene.

This chain uses TRBV5-1 with TRBJ2-7; TRBD2 might be the D (7 bases). V was clipped by 0 bases and J by 2 bases, with 12 bases between them. Germline-derived CDR1 and CDR2 are SGHRS and YFSETQ. The CDR3 has 15 amino acids. This CDR3 reads CASSLGGGGPYEQYF. The CDR3 DNA follows: TGCGCCAGCAGCTTGGGGGGCGGGGGCCCCTACGAGCAGTACTTC.

The chain has TRBV28 and TRBJ2-7; 7 bases line up with TRBD1. The CDR3 has 14 residues. With 3 bases clipped from V and 7 bases from J, the junction kept 9 bases outside the gene matches. CDR1 and CDR2 (germline): MDHEN, SYDVKM. The CDR3: CASSFETGPLEQYF. The CDR3 DNA reads as TGTGCCAGCAGTTTCGAGACAGGGCCTTTGGAGCAGTACTTC.

This chain joins TRBV5-1 and TRBJ2-7, with TRBD1 matching over 7 bases. The germline V gene has CDR1 SGHRS and CDR2 YFSETQ. The CDR3 length is 15 residues. V shed 2 bases and J 5 bases; nucleotides not matched to a gene: 10. The CDR3 DNA reads TGCGCCAGCAGCTTAGCGACAGGGTTTTTCGACGAGCAGTACTTC. Translated, it gives CASSLATGFFDEQYF.

This sequence joins TRBV4-1 and TRBJ2-7; 10 positions match TRBD1. The CDR3 spans 15 residues. Germline V gene data show CDR1 as MGHRA and CDR2 as YSYEKL. The ends lost 4 bases at V and 4 bases at J; junction bases unmatched: 7. CDR3 sequence: CASSLTGTGEYEQYF. The CDR3 bases are TGCGCCAGCAGCCTTACCGGGACAGGGGAATACGAGCAGTACTTC.

The rearrangement uses TRBV6-5 and TRBJ2-5; 9 bases align to TRBD1. V dropped 2 bases and J dropped 2; count of bases not matched to a gene: 3. Germline V gene data show CDR1 as MNHEY and CDR2 as SVGAGI. CDR3 length equals 15 residues. CDR3: CASSYGTGRQETQYF. The CDR3 DNA follows: TGTGCCAGCAGTTACGGGACAGGGCGGCAAGAGACCCAGTACTTC.

The rearrangement uses TRBV5-4 and TRBJ2-5, with 7 bases lining up with TRBD1. Germline V gene sequence: CDR1 SGHNT, CDR2 YYREEE (reference sequence). V was pared by 0 bases and J by 4 bases, with 0 bases of the junction left unmatched. The CDR3 loop spans 13 amino acids. CDR3 sequence (DNA): TGTGCCAGCAGCTTGGGACAGGGAGAGACCCAGTACTTC. It specifies CASSLGQGETQYF.